This T cell receptor (beta chain) was identified in a study of shared clonotypes between healthy human individuals. The table came from immunoSEQ multiplex PCR; TCRdb's copy has only in-frame clones and leaves some out. The profile shows about 2 million clones, approximately 95% of them singletons. In the naive CD8 group, cells lacked CD45RO and were positively selected for CCR7, so terminally differentiated effector memory CD45RA+ cells were left out. This CDR3 region has 13 residues. CDR1 and CDR2 from the germline V gene are WNHNN and SYGVQD (reference sequence). V was clipped by 8 bases and J by 7 bases; unmatched bases: 10. Overall study results and limits: The study found lower generation probabilities in non-shared clonotypes than in those shared by all four donors.

The sample holds one count of this clone. Its specificity is unknown. V and J are TRBV10-1 and TRBJ2-7; TRBD2 agrees at 8 bases. The sequence derives from a man younger than 35 in good health. Sequencing was performed on naive CD8+ T cells sorted from blood. In nucleotides, the CDR3 is TGCGCCAGCGGCGGGAGGACCTTCTGGGAGCAGTACTTC. It translates to CASGGRTFWEQYF.